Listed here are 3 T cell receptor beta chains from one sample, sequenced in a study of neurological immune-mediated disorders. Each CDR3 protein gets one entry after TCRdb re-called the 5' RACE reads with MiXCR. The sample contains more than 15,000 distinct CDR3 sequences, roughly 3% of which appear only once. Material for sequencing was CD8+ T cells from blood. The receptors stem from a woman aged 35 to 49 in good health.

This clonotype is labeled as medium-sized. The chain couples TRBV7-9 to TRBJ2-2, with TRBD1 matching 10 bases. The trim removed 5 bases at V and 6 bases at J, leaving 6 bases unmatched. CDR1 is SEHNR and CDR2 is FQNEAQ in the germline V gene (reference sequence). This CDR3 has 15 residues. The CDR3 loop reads CASSVSGTGAGELFF. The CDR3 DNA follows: TGTGCCAGCAGCGTATCCGGGACAGGGGCCGGGGAGCTGTTTTTT.

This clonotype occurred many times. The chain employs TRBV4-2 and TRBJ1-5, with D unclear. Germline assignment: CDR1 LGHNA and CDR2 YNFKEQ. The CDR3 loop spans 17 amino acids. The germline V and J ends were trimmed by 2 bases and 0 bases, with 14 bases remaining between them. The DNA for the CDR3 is TGTGCCAGCAGCCAATCAATTGGGGTTGATAGCAATCAGCCCCAGCATTTT. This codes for CASSQSIGVDSNQPQHF.

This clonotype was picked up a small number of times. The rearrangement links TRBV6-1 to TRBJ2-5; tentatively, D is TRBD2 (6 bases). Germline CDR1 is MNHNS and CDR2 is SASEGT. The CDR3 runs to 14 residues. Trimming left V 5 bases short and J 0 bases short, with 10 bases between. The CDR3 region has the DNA TGTGCCAGCAGTCCCCCTAGCGACCAAGAGACCCAGTACTTC. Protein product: CASSPPSDQETQYF.